One sample yielded the 18 T cell receptor beta chains listed below, sequenced in a study of technical replicates of blood from a handful of donors. The repertoire was sequenced with immunoSEQ multiplex PCR; TCRdb's copy has only in-frame clones and lacks some. The sample lists approximately 70,000 clones, roughly 96% occurring once. Source material: T cells isolated from PBMCs. These receptors originate from a human donor in good health.

The chain joins TRBV5-1 to TRBJ1-2; no firm D call. This CDR3 is built from 14 residues. Germline CDR1 and CDR2: SGHRS and YFSETQ. Trimming removed 3 bases from V and 5 bases from J, with 14 bases in between. CDR3 loop: CASSYSGGGYGYTF. In nucleotides, the CDR3 is TGCGCCAGCAGCTATTCAGGAGGAGGGTATGGCTACACCTTC.

J is TRBJ1-2 and V is TRBV10-3, with TRBD1 matching 7 bases. The length of the CDR3 is 16 residues. CDR1 is ENHRY, CDR2 SYGVKD, per germline. Losses at the gene ends were 6 bases for V and 6 bases for J; bases not matched to a gene: 16. CDR3 DNA sequence: TGTGCCATCAGAGGGACAGCCCCCACCGGCGCCCATGGCTACACCTTC. Protein: CAIRGTAPTGAHGYTF.

In this sample, this clone turned up once. This sequence joins TRBV18 and TRBJ2-3, with 7 bases that match TRBD2. This CDR3 spans 16 amino acids. Looked up from germline, CDR1 is KGHSH and CDR2 is LQKENI. V shed 3 bases, J shed 0 bases, and the junction held 6 bases outside the gene matches. The CDR3: CASSPKLATSTDTQYF. The DNA of the CDR3 is TGTGCCAGCTCACCCAAACTAGCGACCAGCACAGATACGCAGTATTTT.

The chain combines TRBV4-1 with TRBJ1-1, with D perhaps matching TRBD1 (5 bases). V lost 1 base and J lost 0, with 12 bases in between. Germline CDR1 and CDR2: MGHRA and YSYEKL. The length of the CDR3 is 16 residues. The CDR3 nucleotides are TGCGCCAGCAGCCAAGGGAATCTGGGGCTGAACACTGAAGCTTTCTTT. Protein: CASSQGNLGLNTEAFF.

In this sample, this clone turned up once. The chain links TRBV11-3 to TRBJ2-5, with D possibly being TRBD1 (6 bases). The CDR3 contains 18 residues. V dropped 2 bases and J dropped 2 bases, with 21 bases sitting between them. CDR1 and CDR2 (germline): SGHNT, YENEEA. The CDR3 nucleotides read TGTGCCAGCAGCTTATCGACAGGCAGGGTGCTCCTACAAGAGACCCAGTACTTC. Translating gives CASSLSTGRVLLQETQYF. Drawing the rest from reference TRBV11-3 and TRBJ2-5, the complete variable domain is EAGVVQSPRYKIIEKKQPVAFWCNPISGHNTLYWYLQNLGQGPELLIRYENEEAVDDSQLPKDRFSAERLKGVDSTLKIQPAELGDSAVYLCASSLSTGRVLLQETQYFGPGTRLLVL.

The chain uses TRBV28 and TRBJ2-7; the D is unclear. This CDR3 is built from 11 residues. CDR1 is MDHEN, CDR2 SYDVKM, per germline. V lost 2 bases to trimming and J lost 5 bases, with 4 bases between them. The CDR3 protein is CASSLRDEQYF. The DNA for the CDR3 is TGTGCCAGCAGTTTACGGGACGAGCAGTACTTC.

The chain links TRBV7-8 to TRBJ1-2; a weak D match, TRBD1 (5 bases). Trimming took off 7 bases at V and 6 bases at J, with 21 bases between the two ends. The CDR3 is 15 amino acids. Germline-derived CDR1 and CDR2 are SGHVS and FQNEAQ. In nucleotides, the CDR3 is TGTGCCAGCACCCTAACGTTGGCAGGGTCCCATGGCTACACCTTC. This codes for CASTLTLAGSHGYTF.

This chain uses TRBV2 with TRBJ1-2; D is perhaps TRBD1 (5 bases). The CDR3 has 16 amino acids. Germline V gene data show CDR1 as SNHLY and CDR2 as FYNNEI. V was clipped by 1 base and J by 5 bases, with 17 bases between them. DNA of the CDR3: TGTGCCAGCAGTGAAGGAGGCGGGGGTGCCGGGTATGGCTACACCTTC. Encoded protein: CASSEGGGGAGYGYTF.

J is TRBJ2-7 and V is TRBV5-1, with 7 bases matching TRBD1. CDR1 and CDR2 (germline): SGHRS, YFSETQ. This CDR3 comprises 17 residues. The trim removed 0 bases at V and 2 bases at J, leaving 11 bases unmatched. The CDR3 loop reads CASSLARWDSLAYEQYF. The CDR3 DNA sequence: TGCGCCAGCAGCTTGGCAAGATGGGACAGTCTCGCCTACGAGCAGTACTTC.

This chain connects TRBV9 to TRBJ1-1; no reliable D call. Per germline, CDR1 SGDLS and CDR2 YYNGEE. Trimming cost V 0 bases and J 4 bases, with 16 bases left between them. The CDR3 sequence is 16 residues long. The CDR3 here is CASSVGGPLSGTEAFF. In DNA form, the CDR3 reads TGTGCCAGCAGCGTAGGAGGGCCCCTCAGCGGCACTGAAGCTTTCTTT.

Only one count was recorded for this clone. The chain joins TRBV4-1 to TRBJ2-1; 9 nucleotides align to TRBD2. Germline assignment: CDR1 MGHRA and CDR2 YSYEKL. V lost 4 bases, J lost 4 bases, and 11 bases stayed unmatched. CDR3 size: 17 residues. CDR3 protein: CASSRHLAGTPYNEQFF. CDR3 sequence (DNA): TGCGCCAGCAGCCGACATCTAGCGGGGACACCTTACAATGAGCAGTTCTTC.

J is TRBJ1-1 and V is TRBV21-1; the D call TRBD1 from the table was never checked on the DNA. TRBV21-1 is a pseudogene. The CDR3 sequence is 14 residues long. The DNA for the CDR3 is TGTGCCAGCAGCGGACAGGGGGCCCGGACTGAAGCTTTCTTT. Residues: CASSGQGARTEAFF.

This chain uses TRBV5-4 with TRBJ2-2, with 7 bases matching TRBD1. With V trimmed by 4 bases and J by 3 bases, 3 bases remained unmatched. The CDR3 has 14 residues. Germline V CDR1 and CDR2: SGHNT, YYREEE (reference sequence). The CDR3 nucleotides read TGTGCCAGCAGCCCCGGGACAGACACCGGGGAGCTGTTTTTT. The encoded protein is CASSPGTDTGELFF. Full variable domain (missing parts from reference TRBV5-4 and TRBJ2-2): ETGVTQSPTHLIKTRGQQVTLRCSSQSGHNTVSWYQQALGQGPQFIFQYYREEENGRGNFPPRFSGLQFPNYSSELNVNALELDDSALYLCASSPGTDTGELFFGEGSRLTVL.

The chain links TRBV7-8 to TRBJ1-4; TRBD1 matches 9 bases. Germline lookup yields CDR1 SGHVS and CDR2 FQNEAQ. V lost 6 bases, J lost 8 bases, and 10 bases stayed unmatched. This CDR3 contains 15 residues. CDR3 in DNA: TGTGCCAGCAGTCAACAGGGGGCGCTCCTAGAAAAACTGTTTTTT. Amino acid sequence: CASSQQGALLEKLFF.

This sequence joins TRBV4-2 and TRBJ1-5, with 11 bases identical to TRBD1. J was trimmed by 5 bases and V by 0 bases; bases with no gene match: 3. The germline V gene has CDR1 LGHNA and CDR2 YNFKEQ. The CDR3 is 16 residues long. DNA for the CDR3: TGTGCCAGCAGCCAAGAAACGGGACAGGGGGATCAGCCCCAGCATTTT. It specifies CASSQETGQGDQPQHF.

The chain combines TRBV5-1 with TRBJ2-3; D uncertain. The CDR3 length is 16 residues. Germline V gene data show CDR1 as SGHRS and CDR2 as YFSETQ. The V and J ends lost 4 bases and 2 bases respectively, with 17 bases between them. The DNA of the CDR3 is TGCGCCAGCAGCCCCCAGACAAGTTCCTACACAGATACGCAGTATTTT. It specifies CASSPQTSSYTDTQYF.

The chain carries TRBV11-2 and TRBJ2-3, with no clear D. Germline V gene lookup returns CDR1 SGHAT and CDR2 FQNNGV. This CDR3 comprises 13 residues. V shed 1 base and J shed 4 bases, with 6 bases lying between them. The chain's CDR3 is CASSLGVSDTQYF. The CDR3 coding sequence is TGTGCCAGCAGCTTAGGTGTATCAGATACGCAGTATTTT.

This clone has just one count. The J gene is TRBJ2-5, the V gene TRBV5-6, with 11 bases lining up with TRBD2. V shed 4 bases and J 4 bases; nucleotides not matched to a gene: 18. CDR1 SGHDT and CDR2 YYEEEE come from the germline V gene. CDR3 length: 19 amino acids. The CDR3 bases are TGTGCCAGCAGCCCGAAATTTAGCGGGAGGGCATCGGAGTCAGAGACCCAGTACTTC. Amino acid sequence: CASSPKFSGRASESETQYF. Based on the CDR3 plus reference TRBV5-6 and TRBJ2-5, the full variable domain is DAGVTQSPTHLIKTRGQQVTLRCSPKSGHDTVSWYQQALGQGPQFIFQYYEEEERQRGNFPDRFSGHQFPNYSSELNVNALLLGDSALYLCASSPKFSGRASESETQYFGPGTRLLVL.